Listed below are T cell receptor beta chains from one sample, sequenced in a study of identical twins. In TCRdb, the 5' RACE reads were re-called with MiXCR into one record per CDR3 protein. The top ten clones hold approximately 7.6% of a sample with some 320,000 distinct CDR3 sequences, about 12% of them seen once. A further study also used this sample, focusing on yellow fever vaccine responses in identical twins.

The sequenced material came from CD8+ T cells sorted from blood. Receptors were obtained from a young woman in good health. Both conserved end residues are part of each CDR3. The D gene is left open where the match is weak. Clone size is not always given. Where it is, it says once, few, many or a class for expanded clones.

j_call | clone_size | d_call | v_call | cdr3_nt | cdr3_aa
TRBJ2-3 | - | - | TRBV4-1 | TGCGCCAGCAGCCACTCGGGGTGGCAAGATACGCAGTATTTT | CASSHSGWQDTQYF
TRBJ2-3 | - | TRBD1 | TRBV24-1 | TGTGCCACCAGTGAAAGTGGACAGGGGGCTTATACGCAGTATTTT | CATSESGQGAYTQYF
TRBJ2-7 | few | TRBD1 | TRBV4-2 | TGTGCCAGCAGCCAAGACCAGGGACAGCCCTACGAGCAGTACTTC | CASSQDQGQPYEQYF
TRBJ1-2 | few | TRBD1 | TRBV4-1 | TGCGCCAGCAGCCAACAGACGGACAGGGCTAACTATGGCTACACCTTC | CASSQQTDRANYGYTF
TRBJ2-3 | - | - | TRBV7-9 | TGTGCCAGCATCAGGGAGCGCACAGATACGCAGTATTTT | CASIRERTDTQYF
TRBJ2-3 | - | - | TRBV2 | TGTGCCAGCAGTGAAGCTGGGAGGTTCACAGATACGCAGTATTTT | CASSEAGRFTDTQYF
TRBJ2-1 | few | - | TRBV29-1 | TGCAGCGTTGAAGACGGATTATCCTACAATGAGCAGTTCTTC | CSVEDGLSYNEQFF
TRBJ2-1 | many | - | TRBV7-8 | TGTGCCAGCAGTTTCCTCACCAGGCCCTCCCTATTTGACAATGAGCAGTTCTTC | CASSFLTRPSLFDNEQFF
TRBJ1-2 | many | - | TRBV2 | TGTGCCAGGAGGCCGGCAGGGAGACCTAACTATGGCTACACCTTC | CARRPAGRPNYGYTF
TRBJ2-1 | few | TRBD2 | TRBV6-1 | TGTGCCAGCAGGGGGAGGACTAGCGGGCTATATGAGCAGTTCTTC | CASRGRTSGLYEQFF
TRBJ2-3 | - | TRBD2 | TRBV4-1 | TGCGCCAGCAGAACCCTGGCGGGGGGGACCACAGATACGCAGTATTTT | CASRTLAGGTTDTQYF
TRBJ2-7 | - | - | TRBV5-1 | TGCGCCAGCAGCGTCAACGGACTGTTGGCCTACGAGCAGTACTTC | CASSVNGLLAYEQYF
TRBJ2-3 | few | - | TRBV6-1 | TGTGCCAGCAGCACCGCGCAGCCGAGCACAGATACGCAGTATTTT | CASSTAQPSTDTQYF
TRBJ2-1 | - | - | TRBV20-1 | TGCAGCGCACTGCGGCGGGACTCCTACAATGAGCAGTTCTTC | CSALRRDSYNEQFF
TRBJ2-7 | - | TRBD1 | TRBV12-3/TRBV12-4 | TGTGCCAGCAGCAGGGACAGGGGGGCCGTCGAGCAGTACTTC | CASSRDRGAVEQYF
TRBJ1-1 | - | - | TRBV12-3/TRBV12-4 | TGTGCCAGGGGGGGCAGGGTCACTGAAGCTTTCTTT | CARGGRVTEAFF
TRBJ2-4 | few | TRBD1 | TRBV25-1 | TGTGCCAGCAGTAGTGGACAGGGGAAGAGGGACATTCAGTACTTC | CASSSGQGKRDIQYF
TRBJ1-2 | - | - | TRBV10-3 | TGTGCCATCAGTGAGTTGATCCCGGGCCACCCTAACTATGGCTACACCTTC | CAISELIPGHPNYGYTF
TRBJ2-7 | - | TRBD2 | TRBV28 | TGTGCCACCCAGGGACTAGCGGGGCCCTACGAGCAGTACTTC | CATQGLAGPYEQYF
TRBJ2-5 | few | - | TRBV5-1 | TGCGCCAGCAGCTTCGGAGGACCACAAGAGACCCAGTACTTC | CASSFGGPQETQYF
TRBJ1-1 | - | - | TRBV7-9 | TGTGCCAGCAGCTTAGGATTCGGTGAAGCTTTCTTT | CASSLGFGEAFF
TRBJ2-3 | - | - | TRBV5-1 | TGCGCCAGCAGCTTGGAGGGGTTTGTCACGGATACGCAGTATTTT | CASSLEGFVTDTQYF
TRBJ1-6 | - | TRBD1 | TRBV2 | TGTGCCAGCAGTGACATGGCAGGGGGTAATTCACCCCTCCACTTT | CASSDMAGGNSPLHF
TRBJ2-7 | few | - | TRBV4-1 | TGCGCCAGCAGCCAAGGGACTCTCTACGAGCAGTACTTC | CASSQGTLYEQYF
TRBJ1-1 | - | - | TRBV5-1 | TGCGCCAGCAGCTCTGACGGACCGTCGAACACTGAAGCTTTCTTT | CASSSDGPSNTEAFF
TRBJ2-1 | few | TRBD2 | TRBV27 | TGTGCCAGCAGTTCGACCATCGGACGGGAGGATTACAATGAGCAGTTCTTC | CASSSTIGREDYNEQFF
TRBJ2-2 | - | - | TRBV27 | - | CASSSSASGGHTGELFF
TRBJ1-5 | many | - | TRBV4-1 | TGCGCCAGCAGCCAGAAAGATGGGGAAGGGAGCAATCAGCCCCAGCATTTT | CASSQKDGEGSNQPQHF
TRBJ2-1 | - | - | TRBV29-1 | TGCAGCGTCGACACCCTCAATGAGCAGTTCTTC | CSVDTLNEQFF
TRBJ2-1 | - | - | TRBV12-5 | TGTGCTAGTGGTATCTCGCAGGGGACCTACTCCTACAATGAGCAGTTCTTC | CASGISQGTYSYNEQFF
TRBJ2-5 | - | TRBD2 | TRBV28 | TGTGCCAGCAGTTTATTGGCGGGGGGGCATGAGACCCAGTACTTC | CASSLLAGGHETQYF
TRBJ2-5 | few | - | TRBV6-1 | TGTGCCAGCAGCGCCCTCTGGGACAACCAAGAGACCCAGTACTTC | CASSALWDNQETQYF
TRBJ1-5 | - | - | TRBV20-1 | TGCAGTGCTAGCCCGGACGACAGCAATCAGCCCCAGCATTTT | CSASPDDSNQPQHF
TRBJ1-1 | few | - | TRBV5-6 | TGTGCCAGCAGCTTGGGAAGGGGCGGAAGGGACACTGAAGCTTTCTTT | CASSLGRGGRDTEAFF
TRBJ2-5 | - | TRBD2 | TRBV6-1 | TGTGCCAGCGGGACTAGCGGGGGGACGCAAGAGACCCAGTACTTC | CASGTSGGTQETQYF
TRBJ1-1 | few | - | TRBV4-1 | TGCGCCAGCAGCCAAGCCCTGGGGGGTAACACTGAAGCTTTCTTT | CASSQALGGNTEAFF
TRBJ2-1 | few | TRBD1 | TRBV6-6 | TGTGCCAGCACCCAGGGGGTTGCTGAGCAGTTCTTC | CASTQGVAEQFF
TRBJ2-1 | few | - | TRBV7-3 | TGTGCCAGCAGTCGCGACGGTAGCTCCTACAATGAGCAGTTCTTC | CASSRDGSSYNEQFF
TRBJ2-2 | few | TRBD1 | TRBV24-1 | TGTGCCACCTCTTCGGACAGGGCGAGCACCGGGGAGCTGTTTTTT | CATSSDRASTGELFF
TRBJ1-1 | - | - | TRBV14 | TGTGCCAGCAGCCAAGTAGGAGCTGGCTTAGGGGCTTTCTTT | CASSQVGAGLGAFF